These 15 T cell receptor beta chains originate from one sample sequenced in a study of blood T cell repertoires in COVID-19. The protocol was immunoSEQ multiplex PCR, while the TCRdb copy is restricted to in-frame clones and leaves out a portion. The table shows approximately 100,000 clones, with 70% to 90% occurring only once. Material: peripheral blood. All receptors derive from a human donor in a cohort sampled during active COVID-19.

The chain has TRBV18 and TRBJ2-2, with 8 bases lining up with TRBD1. The ends lost 5 bases at V and 4 bases at J; junction bases unmatched: 9. The CDR3 consists of 16 residues. Germline CDR1 KGHSH, CDR2 LQKENI. CDR3 protein: CASSVDRGVTTGELFF. The CDR3 DNA sequence: TGTGCCAGCTCAGTCGACAGGGGTGTAACCACCGGGGAGCTGTTTTTT.

The genes are TRBV6-5 and TRBJ2-7, with 7 bases aligning to TRBD1. With 11 bases clipped from V and 1 base from J, the junction kept 5 bases outside the gene matches. The CDR3 runs 12 residues. CDR1 and CDR2 from the germline V gene are MNHEY and SVGAGI. CDR3 residues: CAVRQGSYEQYF. The CDR3 DNA follows: TGTGCCGTACGACAGGGATCCTACGAGCAGTACTTC.

This chain joins TRBV6-5 and TRBJ1-2, with TRBD1 identical over 7 bases. Trimming at V came to 5 bases and at J to 2 bases, leaving 5 bases not matched to a gene. This CDR3 contains 14 residues. Germline CDR1 reads MNHEY; CDR2 reads SVGAGI. The CDR3 loop reads CASSPGQRNYGYTF. CDR3 nucleotide sequence: TGTGCCAGCAGTCCGGGACAGAGAAACTATGGCTACACCTTC.

This chain links TRBV4-1 with TRBJ1-2; no clear D. Germline CDR1 is MGHRA and CDR2 is YSYEKL. CDR3 length: 13 amino acids. Trimming stripped 4 bases from V and 4 bases from J, with 10 bases between. For the CDR3, the DNA is TGCGCCAGCAGCCGAGAGTTGGCCTATGGCTACACCTTC. Its translation is CASSRELAYGYTF.

The V and J genes are TRBV3-1 (or the pseudogene TRBV3-2) and TRBJ1-5, with a tentative D call TRBD1 (5 bases). Trimming shortened V by 4 bases and J by 4 bases, and 17 bases separated the two germline ends. This CDR3 is built from 16 residues. Germline CDR1 is LGHDT and CDR2 is YNNKEL (reference sequence). This CDR3 is CASSRDHGGGNQPQHF. The CDR3 DNA follows: TGTGCCAGCAGCCGGGACCACGGGGGAGGGAATCAGCCCCAGCATTTT.

This rearrangement joins TRBV29-1 to TRBJ2-2; 8 bases line up with TRBD1. Germline values: CDR1 SQVTM, CDR2 ANQGSEA. The ends lost 7 bases at V and 2 bases at J; junction bases unmatched: 9. There are 15 residues in the CDR3. CDR3: CSAVRTGTNTGELFF. Written as DNA, the CDR3 is TGCAGCGCAGTAAGGACAGGGACTAACACCGGGGAGCTGTTTTTT.

CDR3 in DNA: TGTGCCAGCAGCCTCCGGACTAGCGGGGGAACAGATACGCAGTATTTT. This encodes CASSLRTSGGTDTQYF. The chain has TRBV3-1 (or the pseudogene TRBV3-2) and TRBJ2-3; TRBD2 matches at 13 bases. Germline V gene data show CDR1 as LGHDT and CDR2 as YNNKEL (reference sequence). V gave up 4 bases and J gave up 3 bases; unmatched junction bases: 4. The CDR3 extends over 16 amino acids.

This clone showed up just once. V gene TRBV18 combines with J gene TRBJ1-1, with D possibly TRBD1 on 6 matching bases. Germline CDR1 is KGHSH and CDR2 is LQKENI. There are 14 residues in the CDR3. Trimming took off 4 bases at V and 1 base at J, with 10 bases between the two ends. CDR3 nucleotides: TGTGCCAGCTCACTGACGGACAGGAACACTGAAGCTTTCTTT. This gives the protein CASSLTDRNTEAFF.

The V call is TRBV4-3, the J call TRBJ1-2, with TRBD1 matching over 9 bases. Germline CDR1 reads LGHNA; CDR2 reads YSLEER. V gave up 2 bases and J gave up 4 bases; unmatched junction bases: 8. This CDR3 has 16 amino acids. Here the CDR3 DNA reads TGCGCCAGCAGCCAAACGGACAACAGGGGGCTCTATGGCTACACCTTC. As protein: CASSQTDNRGLYGYTF.

This sequence joins TRBV6-5 and TRBJ2-7; a possible D gene is TRBD2 (5 bases). CDR3 length equals 15 residues. Trimming left V 2 bases short and J 3 bases short, with 14 bases between. Germline CDR1 MNHEY, CDR2 SVGAGI. The DNA of the CDR3 is TGTGCCAGCAGTTACGTCGGGTTCGGGGACTACGAGCAGTACTTC. Translation gives CASSYVGFGDYEQYF.

This clone has a handful of counts. The V gene is TRBV25-1, the J gene TRBJ2-5; 7 nucleotides align to TRBD1. V was clipped by 4 bases and J by 5 bases; unmatched bases: 7. This CDR3 is 14 amino acids long. The germline V gene has CDR1 MGHDK and CDR2 SYGVNS. CDR3 DNA: TGTGCCAGCAGTGCCGACAGGGTCGGGGAGACCCAGTACTTC. Translated, it gives CASSADRVGETQYF.

The chain joins TRBV7-9 to TRBJ1-2; 8 bases are shared with TRBD1. This CDR3 region has 16 residues. The V gene end was trimmed by 5 bases and the J gene end by 3 bases; junction bases not matched to a gene: 11. Germline V gives CDR1 SEHNR, CDR2 FQNEAQ (reference sequence). The CDR3: CASSENGTGPHYGYTF. As DNA, the CDR3 is TGTGCCAGCAGCGAAAACGGGACAGGACCCCACTATGGCTACACCTTC.

V and J are TRBV15 and TRBJ2-1; D may be TRBD2 (6 bases). The V and J ends lost 3 bases and 8 bases respectively, with 14 bases between them. The CDR3 is 14 amino acids. From germline, CDR1 is LNHNV and CDR2 YYDKDF (reference sequence). Here the CDR3 DNA reads TGTGCCACCAGCAGGTTTATGCGGGGCCATGAGCAGTTCTTC. This sequence encodes CATSRFMRGHEQFF.

The chain is built from TRBV7-9 and TRBJ1-2; TRBD1 is a possible D gene (5 bases). Germline V gene data show CDR1 as SEHNR and CDR2 as FQNEAQ (reference sequence). V was clipped by 11 bases and J by 4 bases, with 23 bases between them. This CDR3 is built from 15 residues. Here the CDR3 reads CAGSVGQGSLYGYTF. The CDR3 DNA reads as TGTGCCGGATCTGTGGGGCAGGGTTCCCTCTATGGCTACACCTTC.

This clone was found a few times. V gene TRBV4-1 combines with J gene TRBJ1-4; 8 bases align to TRBD1. There are 17 residues in the CDR3. V lost 0 bases, J lost 3 bases, and 6 bases stayed unmatched. The germline CDR1 and CDR2 sequences are MGHRA and YSYEKL. The CDR3 protein is CASSQDSRGRANEKLFF. The CDR3 DNA reads as TGCGCCAGCAGCCAAGATTCCAGGGGGCGGGCTAATGAAAAACTGTTTTTT.